This T cell receptor beta chain was sequenced during a study of blood T cell repertoires in COVID-19. For the study at large: The analysed material was cDNA or gDNA that came from T cells, B-cell-depleted T cells, or PBMCs.

Per germline, CDR1 SGHRS and CDR2 YFSETQ. The CDR3 is 14 amino acids. The V end was cut by 1 base, the J end by 5 bases, with 12 bases between. Study processing details: Reference gene primer amplification yielded estimated nucleated cell counts. TCRdb keeps only in-frame clones here, not all; method: immunoSEQ multiplex PCR. V and J calls and clone size are as listed in that table; D and trimming were resolved from the DNA. Found here are fewer than 200,000 clones, approximately 79% of them singletons; the top ten hold about 28%. This clonotype was obtained from a woman between 65 and 79 years old with acute or convalescent COVID-19. Input material: peripheral blood. The chain has TRBV5-1 and TRBJ2-5; D possibly corresponds to TRBD1 (5 bases). Here the CDR3 DNA reads TGCGCCAGCAGCTTGAAGGGGTTGGGGGAGACCCAGTACTTC. This gives the protein CASSLKGLGETQYF.